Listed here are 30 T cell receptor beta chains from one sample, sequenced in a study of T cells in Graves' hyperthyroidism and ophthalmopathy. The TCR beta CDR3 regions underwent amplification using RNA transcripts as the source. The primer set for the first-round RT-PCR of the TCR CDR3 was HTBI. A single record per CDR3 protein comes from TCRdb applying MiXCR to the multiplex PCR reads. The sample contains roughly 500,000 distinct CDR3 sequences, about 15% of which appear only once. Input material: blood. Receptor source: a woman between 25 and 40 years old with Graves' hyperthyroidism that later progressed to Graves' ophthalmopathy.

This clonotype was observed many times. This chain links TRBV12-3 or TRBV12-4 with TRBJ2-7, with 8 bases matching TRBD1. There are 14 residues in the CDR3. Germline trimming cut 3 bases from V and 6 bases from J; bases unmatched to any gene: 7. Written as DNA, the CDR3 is TGTGCCAGCAGTTTCCGGCAGGGGGCTGGCGAGCAGTACTTC. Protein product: CASSFRQGAGEQYF.

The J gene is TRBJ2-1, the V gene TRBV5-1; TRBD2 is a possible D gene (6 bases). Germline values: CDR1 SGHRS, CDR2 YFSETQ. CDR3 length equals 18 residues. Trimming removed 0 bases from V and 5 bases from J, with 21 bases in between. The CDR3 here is CASSLAGGVRYGNNEQFF. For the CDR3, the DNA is TGCGCCAGCAGCTTGGCTGGAGGGGTAAGATACGGGAACAATGAGCAGTTCTTC.

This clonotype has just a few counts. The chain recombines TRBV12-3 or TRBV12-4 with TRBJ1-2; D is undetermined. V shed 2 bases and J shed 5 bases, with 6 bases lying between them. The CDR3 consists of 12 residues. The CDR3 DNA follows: TGTGCCAGCAGTTTACCGGAGTATGGCTACACCTTC. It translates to CASSLPEYGYTF.

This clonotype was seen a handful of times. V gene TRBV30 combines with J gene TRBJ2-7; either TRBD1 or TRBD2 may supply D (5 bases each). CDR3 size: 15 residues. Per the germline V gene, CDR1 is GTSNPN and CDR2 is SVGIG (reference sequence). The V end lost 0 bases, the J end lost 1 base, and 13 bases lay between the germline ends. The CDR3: CAWSVLPGPSYEQYF. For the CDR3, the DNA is TGTGCCTGGAGTGTACTTCCGGGACCTTCCTACGAGCAGTACTTC.

In nucleotides, the CDR3 is TGCAGTGCTAGAGAGAGCGGGAGAGGCGATGAGCAGTTCTTC. Translated, it gives CSARESGRGDEQFF. The V call is TRBV20-1, the J call TRBJ2-1, with 8 bases lining up with TRBD2. Trimming took 0 bases from V and 8 from J; bases not matched to a gene: 6. This CDR3 is built from 14 residues. From germline, CDR1 is DFQATT and CDR2 SNEGSKA (reference sequence).

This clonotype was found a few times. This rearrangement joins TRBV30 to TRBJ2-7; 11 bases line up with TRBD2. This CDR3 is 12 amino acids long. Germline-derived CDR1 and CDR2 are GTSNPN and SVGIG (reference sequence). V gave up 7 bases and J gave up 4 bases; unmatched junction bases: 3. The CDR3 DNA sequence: TGTGCCTCCTTAGCGGGAGGGTACGAGCAGTACTTC. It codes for CASLAGGYEQYF.

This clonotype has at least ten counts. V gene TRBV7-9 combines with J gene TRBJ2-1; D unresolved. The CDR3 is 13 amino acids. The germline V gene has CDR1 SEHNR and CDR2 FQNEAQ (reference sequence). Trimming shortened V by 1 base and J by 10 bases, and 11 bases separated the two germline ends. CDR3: CASSLVAIGEQFF. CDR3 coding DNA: TGTGCCAGCAGCTTAGTGGCGATAGGGGAGCAGTTCTTC.

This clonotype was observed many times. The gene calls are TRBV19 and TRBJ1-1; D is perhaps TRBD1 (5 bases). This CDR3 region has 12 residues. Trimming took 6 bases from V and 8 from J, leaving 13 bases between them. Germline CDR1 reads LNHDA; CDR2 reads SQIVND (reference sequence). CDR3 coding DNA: TGTGCCAGTAGGATCCGGGACTACGAAGCTTTCTTT. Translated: CASRIRDYEAFF.

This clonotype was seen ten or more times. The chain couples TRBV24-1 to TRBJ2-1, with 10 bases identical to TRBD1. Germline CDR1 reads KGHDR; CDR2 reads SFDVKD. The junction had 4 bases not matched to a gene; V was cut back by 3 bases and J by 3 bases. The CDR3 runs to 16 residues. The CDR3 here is CATSDRQGAIYNEQFF. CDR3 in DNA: TGTGCCACCAGTGATCGACAGGGGGCTATCTACAATGAGCAGTTCTTC.

CDR3 DNA: TGCGCCAGCAACCCGGGACAGGGTGGCTATGGCTACACCTTC. Translated, it gives CASNPGQGGYGYTF. The chain has TRBV5-1 and TRBJ1-2; 9 positions match TRBD1. V shed 6 bases and J 4 bases; nucleotides not matched to a gene: 7. Germline V gene sequence: CDR1 SGHRS, CDR2 YFSETQ. This CDR3 contains 14 residues.

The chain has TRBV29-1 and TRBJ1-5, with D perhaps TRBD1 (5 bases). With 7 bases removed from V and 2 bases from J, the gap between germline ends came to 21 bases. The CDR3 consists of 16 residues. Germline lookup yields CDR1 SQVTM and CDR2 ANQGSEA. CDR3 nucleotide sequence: TGCAGCGCCCAAACCGGGCTCGGGACCGGCAATCAGCCCCAGCATTTT. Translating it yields CSAQTGLGTGNQPQHF.

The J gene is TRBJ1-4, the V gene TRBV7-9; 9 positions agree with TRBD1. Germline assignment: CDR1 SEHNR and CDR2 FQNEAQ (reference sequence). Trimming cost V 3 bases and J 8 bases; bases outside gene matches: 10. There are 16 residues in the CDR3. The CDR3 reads CASSFGLGTGREKLFF. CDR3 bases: TGTGCCAGCAGCTTCGGATTGGGGACAGGGCGGGAAAAACTGTTTTTT.

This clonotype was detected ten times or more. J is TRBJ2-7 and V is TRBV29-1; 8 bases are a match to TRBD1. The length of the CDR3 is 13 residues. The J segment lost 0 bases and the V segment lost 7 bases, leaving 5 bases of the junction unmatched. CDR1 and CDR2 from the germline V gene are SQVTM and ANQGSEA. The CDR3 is CSARTGTSYEQYF. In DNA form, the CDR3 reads TGCAGCGCAAGGACAGGGACCTCCTACGAGCAGTACTTC.

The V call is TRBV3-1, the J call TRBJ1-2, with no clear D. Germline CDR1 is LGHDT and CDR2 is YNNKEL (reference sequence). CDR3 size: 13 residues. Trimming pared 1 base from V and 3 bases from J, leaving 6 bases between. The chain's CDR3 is CASSQGPYYGYTF. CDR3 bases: TGTGCCAGCAGCCAAGGTCCGTACTATGGCTACACCTTC. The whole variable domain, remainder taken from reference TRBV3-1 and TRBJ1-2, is DTAVSQTPKYLVTQMGNDKSIKCEQNLGHDTMYWYKQDSKKFLKIMFSYNNKELIINETVPNRFSPKSPDKAHLNLHINSLELGDSAVYFCASSQGPYYGYTFGSGTRLTVV.

CDR3: CATSVDFSGNTIYF. In nucleotides, the CDR3 is TGTGCCACCAGTGTTGACTTCTCTGGAAACACCATATATTTT. The genes are TRBV24-1 and TRBJ1-3; D gene unclear. The germline V gene has CDR1 KGHDR and CDR2 SFDVKD. The V end lost 5 bases, the J end lost 0 bases, and 7 bases lay between the germline ends. This CDR3 spans 14 amino acids.

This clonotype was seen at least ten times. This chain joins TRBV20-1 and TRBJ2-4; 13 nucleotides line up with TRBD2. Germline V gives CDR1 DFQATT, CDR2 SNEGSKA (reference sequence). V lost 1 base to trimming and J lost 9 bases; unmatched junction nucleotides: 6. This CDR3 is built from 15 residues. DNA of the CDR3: TGCAGTGCTAGAGTCTCGGGACTAGCGGGAACCATTCAGTACTTC. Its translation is CSARVSGLAGTIQYF.

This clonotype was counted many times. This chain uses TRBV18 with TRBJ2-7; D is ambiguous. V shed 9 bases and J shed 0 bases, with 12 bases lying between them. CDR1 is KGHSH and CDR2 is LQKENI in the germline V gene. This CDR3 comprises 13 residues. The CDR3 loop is CASSPGSSYEQYF. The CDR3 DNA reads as TGTGCCAGTAGTCCGGGCAGCTCCTACGAGCAGTACTTC.

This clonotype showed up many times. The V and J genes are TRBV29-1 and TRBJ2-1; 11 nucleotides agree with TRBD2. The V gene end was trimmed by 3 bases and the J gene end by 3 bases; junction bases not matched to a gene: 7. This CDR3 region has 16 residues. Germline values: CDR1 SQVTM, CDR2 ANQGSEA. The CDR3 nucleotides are TGCAGCGTTGATGCCCCCGGGACTAGCGGCTACAATGAGCAGTTCTTC. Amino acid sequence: CSVDAPGTSGYNEQFF.

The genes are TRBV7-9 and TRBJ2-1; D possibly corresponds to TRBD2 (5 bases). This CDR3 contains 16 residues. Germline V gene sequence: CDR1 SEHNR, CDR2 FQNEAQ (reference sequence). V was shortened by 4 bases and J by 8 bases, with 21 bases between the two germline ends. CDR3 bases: TGTGCCAGCAGCTCTACTGTAGGGAGCCTTAGCGATGAGCAGTTCTTC. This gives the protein CASSSTVGSLSDEQFF.

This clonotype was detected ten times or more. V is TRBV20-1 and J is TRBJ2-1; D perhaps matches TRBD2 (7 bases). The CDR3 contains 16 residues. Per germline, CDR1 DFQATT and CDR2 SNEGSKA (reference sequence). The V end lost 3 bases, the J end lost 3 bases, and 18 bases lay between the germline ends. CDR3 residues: CSARGASGRDYNEQFF. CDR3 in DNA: TGCAGTGCTAGGGGGGCTAGCGGCAGAGACTACAATGAGCAGTTCTTC.

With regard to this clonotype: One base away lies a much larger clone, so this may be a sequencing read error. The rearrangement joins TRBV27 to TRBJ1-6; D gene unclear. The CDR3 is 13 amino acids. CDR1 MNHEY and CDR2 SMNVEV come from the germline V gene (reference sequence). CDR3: CASGSSCNSPLHF. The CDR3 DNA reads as TGTGCCAGCGGGAGCTCCTGTAATTCACCCCTCCACTTT.

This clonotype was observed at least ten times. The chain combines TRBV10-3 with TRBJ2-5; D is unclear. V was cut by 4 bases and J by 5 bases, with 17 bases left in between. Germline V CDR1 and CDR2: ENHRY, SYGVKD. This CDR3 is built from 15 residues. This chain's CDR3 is CAISGGEGSFETQYF. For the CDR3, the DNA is TGTGCCATCAGTGGGGGTGAAGGCTCCTTCGAGACCCAGTACTTC.

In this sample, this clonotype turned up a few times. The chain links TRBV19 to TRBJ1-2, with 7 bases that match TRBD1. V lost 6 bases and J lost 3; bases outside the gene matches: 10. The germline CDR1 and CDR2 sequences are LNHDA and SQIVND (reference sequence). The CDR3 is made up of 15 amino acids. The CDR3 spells CASSKEDRADYGYTF. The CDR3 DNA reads TGTGCCAGTAGCAAGGAAGACAGGGCGGACTATGGCTACACCTTC.

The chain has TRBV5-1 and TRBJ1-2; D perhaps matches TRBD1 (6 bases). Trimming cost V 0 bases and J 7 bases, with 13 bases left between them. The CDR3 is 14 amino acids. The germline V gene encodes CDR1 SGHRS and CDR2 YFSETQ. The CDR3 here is CASSLGQAAGGYTF. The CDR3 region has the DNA TGCGCCAGCAGCTTGGGACAGGCCGCAGGTGGCTACACCTTC.

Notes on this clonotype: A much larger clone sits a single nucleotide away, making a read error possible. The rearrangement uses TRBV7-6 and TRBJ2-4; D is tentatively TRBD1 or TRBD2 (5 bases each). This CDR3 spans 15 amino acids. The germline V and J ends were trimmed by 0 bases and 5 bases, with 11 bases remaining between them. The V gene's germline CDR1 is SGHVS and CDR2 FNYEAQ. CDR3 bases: TGTGCCAGCAGCTTAGCGAGAGGGGACGAAAACATTCAGTACTTC. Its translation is CASSLARGDENIQYF.

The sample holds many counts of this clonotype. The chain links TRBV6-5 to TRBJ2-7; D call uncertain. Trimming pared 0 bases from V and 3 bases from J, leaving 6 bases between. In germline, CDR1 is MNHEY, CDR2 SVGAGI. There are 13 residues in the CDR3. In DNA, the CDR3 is TGTGCCAGCAGTTACTCGAGTCTCTACGAGCAGTACTTC. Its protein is CASSYSSLYEQYF.

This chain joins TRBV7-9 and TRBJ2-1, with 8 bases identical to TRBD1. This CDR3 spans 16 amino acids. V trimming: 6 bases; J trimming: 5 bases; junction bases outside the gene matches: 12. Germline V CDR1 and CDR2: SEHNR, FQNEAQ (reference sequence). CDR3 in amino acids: CASRPVTGEENNEQFF. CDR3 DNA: TGTGCCAGCAGACCTGTGACAGGGGAGGAAAACAATGAGCAGTTCTTC.

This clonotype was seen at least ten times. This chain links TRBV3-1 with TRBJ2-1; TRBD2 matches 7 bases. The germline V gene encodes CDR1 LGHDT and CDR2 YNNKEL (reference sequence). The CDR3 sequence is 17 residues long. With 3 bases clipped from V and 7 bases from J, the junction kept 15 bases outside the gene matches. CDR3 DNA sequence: TGTGCCAGCAGCCAGGGTATAGCGGGCTCCCTGAGGAATGAGCAGTTCTTC. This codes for CASSQGIAGSLRNEQFF.

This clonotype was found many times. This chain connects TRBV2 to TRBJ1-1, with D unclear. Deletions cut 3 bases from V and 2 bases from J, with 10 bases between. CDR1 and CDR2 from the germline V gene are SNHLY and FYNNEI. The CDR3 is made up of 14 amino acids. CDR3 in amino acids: CASSENAFNTEAFF. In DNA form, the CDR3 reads TGTGCCAGCAGTGAGAACGCCTTTAACACTGAAGCTTTCTTT.

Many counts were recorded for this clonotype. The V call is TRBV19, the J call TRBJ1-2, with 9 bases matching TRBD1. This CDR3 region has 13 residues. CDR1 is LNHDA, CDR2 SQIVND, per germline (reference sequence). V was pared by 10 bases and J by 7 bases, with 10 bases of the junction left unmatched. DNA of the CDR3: TGTGCCACCCTAGACAGGGGGAGGAGTGGCTACACCTTC. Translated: CATLDRGRSGYTF.